The entry that follows covers one T cell receptor beta chain sequence. The sample holds one count of this clone. There is no known antigen for this receptor. No qualities accompany the bases; no much larger clone lies one base away. Participants in the prospective study were enrolled through a virtual design, were aged about 18 to 90 years, and lived in 24 United States geographic areas. In the prospective study, participants were assigned to cohorts based on the clinical history participants reported in a screening survey and a study questionnaire. Recovered participants in ImmuneRACE Cohort 3 were defined as having two consecutive negative NP/OP PCR tests, clearance from a healthcare professional, or resolution of symptoms. Mobile phlebotomists in the prospective study collected whole blood, serum and a nasopharyngeal or oropharyngeal swab from every participant. Participants in the prospective study had the option to provide additional blood draws and questionnaires over a roughly two-month period. Before DNA extraction, prospective study blood samples were shipped either frozen or at room temperature.

The data were taken from a study of blood T cell repertoires in COVID-19 (dated by TCRdb to 2019 to 2021). With regard to the full study: Collaborator samples came from the United States, Italy and Spain and covered acute and convalescent phases of COVID-19. HLA class I and class II types, where available, came from metadata supplied by the sample provider rather than from assay-based typing. A freely available public database, intended as a resource for researchers studying the immune response to SARS-CoV-2, is where the repertoires were released. The material from the prospective study consisted of cDNA or gDNA derived from T cells, B-cell-depleted T cells, or PBMCs. The samples were drawn from two sources: the first 160 participants of the ongoing ImmuneRACE study, and 1,000 to 1,500 subjects contributed by 6 global collaborators. Deeply sampled blood TCRbeta repertoires from subjects exposed to, actively infected with, or recovered from COVID-19 were included in the dataset. The sample metadata nearly always contained a de-identified subject ID, COVID-19 status, age in years and sex. What the authors observed across the whole study: The amount of clinical and demographic metadata varied by source and participant and was provided uncurated.

Taken from the germline V gene (reference sequence), the CDR1 and CDR2 loops are LGHDT and YNNKEL. Trimming costs V 5 bases and J 6 bases, and their ends lie 11 bases apart. Taken from cysteine to phenylalanine, the CDR3 has 14 residues. Only CDR3 DNA is held: 42 bases, read in frame from base 1. The immunoSEQ Assay, a bias-controlled multiplex PCR, was used to amplify TCRbeta CDR3 regions from genomic DNA. The study's processing was this. Nucleated cell counts per sample were estimated from amplification of reference gene primers within the assay. Sequence reads were collapsed and filtered to measure the absolute abundance of every unique TCRbeta CDR3 rearrangement. Productive Simpson clonality was computed per sample as the square root of Simpson's diversity index over productive rearrangements. The clones in this table, taken by TCRdb from immuneACCESS, are in-frame only. Not every clone is retained; where verified, under half of the shortfall comes from an unresolved V gene, and the cause of the rest is unknown. Clone size and V and J calls were adopted from that table, with D and trimming inferred from the DNA. The sample table contains around 400,000 clones; only one count was recorded for about 90% of them. Of the sample, 1.7% is held by the ten largest clones.

Rearrangement joined TRBV3-1 (or the pseudogene TRBV3-2) to TRBJ1-6; there is no confident call for the D gene. Material: PBMCs or T cells enriched from blood (not recorded which). This sequence was found in a woman in her twenties or thirties who had recovered from COVID-19. The DNA sequence is as follows: TGTGCCAGCAGCAATGCGTTTGGTAATTCACCCCTCCACTTT. This is translated as CASSNAFGNSPLHF.